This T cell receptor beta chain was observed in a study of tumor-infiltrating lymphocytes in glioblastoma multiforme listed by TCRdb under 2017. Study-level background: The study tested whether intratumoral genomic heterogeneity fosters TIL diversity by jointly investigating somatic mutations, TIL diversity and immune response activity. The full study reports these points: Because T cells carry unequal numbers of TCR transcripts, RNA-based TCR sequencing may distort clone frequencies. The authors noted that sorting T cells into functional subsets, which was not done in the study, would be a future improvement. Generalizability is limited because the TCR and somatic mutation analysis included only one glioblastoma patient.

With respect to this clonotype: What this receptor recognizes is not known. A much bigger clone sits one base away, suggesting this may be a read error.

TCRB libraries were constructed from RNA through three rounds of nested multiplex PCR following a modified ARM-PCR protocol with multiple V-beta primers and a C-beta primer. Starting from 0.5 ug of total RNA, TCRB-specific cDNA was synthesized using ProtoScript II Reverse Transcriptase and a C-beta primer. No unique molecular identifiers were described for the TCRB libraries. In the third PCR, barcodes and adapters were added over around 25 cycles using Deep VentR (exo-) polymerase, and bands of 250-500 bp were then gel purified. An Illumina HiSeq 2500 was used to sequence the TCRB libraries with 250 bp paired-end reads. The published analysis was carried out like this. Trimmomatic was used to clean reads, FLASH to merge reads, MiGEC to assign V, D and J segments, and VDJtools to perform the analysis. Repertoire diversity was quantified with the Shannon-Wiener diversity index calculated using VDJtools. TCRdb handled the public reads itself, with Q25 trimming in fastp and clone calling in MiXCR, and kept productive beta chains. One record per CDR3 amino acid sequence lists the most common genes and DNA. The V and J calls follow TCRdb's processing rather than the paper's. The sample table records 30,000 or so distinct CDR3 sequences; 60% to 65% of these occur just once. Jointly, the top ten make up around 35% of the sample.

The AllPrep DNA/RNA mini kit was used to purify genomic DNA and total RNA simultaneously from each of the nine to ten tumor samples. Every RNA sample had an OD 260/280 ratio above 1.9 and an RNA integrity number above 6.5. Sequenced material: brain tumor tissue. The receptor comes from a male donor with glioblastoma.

Here is the DNA: TGCAGCGTTGGTTTGCAGGGGGCGGTAGGGGAGACCCAGTACTTC. Its coded protein is CSVGLQGAVGETQYF. The chain employs TRBV29-1 and TRBJ2-5; 8 junctional bases match TRBD1. For CDR1 and CDR2, the germline V gene lists SQVTM and ANQGSEA. From the cysteine through the phenylalanine, the CDR3 covers 15 amino acids. Only CDR3 DNA remains: 45 bases, in frame from the first base. Here V drops 4 bases and J drops 5 bases, and the junction holds 12 bases not matched to any gene.